Presented here are 29 T cell receptor beta chains from one specimen sequenced in a study of shared clonotypes between healthy human individuals. The assay was immunoSEQ multiplex PCR, and TCRdb's table has in-frame clones only and misses some. This table holds roughly 2.2 million clones, 85% to 95% found once. Sample: naive CD4+ T cells from PBMCs. Subset: CD45RA+ positively selected. Receptor source: a man aged 18 to 29 in good health. Some clones in this sample may be carry-over from other donors' samples.

The genes are TRBV7-8 and TRBJ1-1; 11 positions match TRBD1. Trimming removed 5 bases from V and 5 bases from J; junction bases left unmatched: 10. Germline assignment: CDR1 SGHVS and CDR2 FQNEAQ. The CDR3 runs to 16 residues. CDR3 coding DNA: TGTGCCAGCAGCAGCCGGGACAGGGGGTTGGAGACTGAAGCTTTCTTT. This codes for CASSSRDRGLETEAFF.

The chain joins TRBV7-9 to TRBJ2-3; D not resolved. The V gene lost 1 base and the J gene lost 7 bases, with 6 bases spanning the gap. Germline loops: CDR1 SEHNR, CDR2 FQNEAQ (reference sequence). This CDR3 contains 12 residues. The DNA for the CDR3 is TGTGCCAGCAGCTTAGTAGTAAATACGCAGTATTTT. Translating it yields CASSLVVNTQYF.

The sample holds one count of this clone. In nucleotides, the CDR3 is TGTGCCAGCACCCACGACCCTGACAATGAGCAGTTCTTC. The encoded protein is CASTHDPDNEQFF. V usage is TRBV2 and J usage is TRBJ2-1; D gene unclear. CDR3 length: 13 amino acids. CDR1 and CDR2 (germline): SNHLY, FYNNEI. Trimming took 7 bases from V and 5 from J, leaving 12 bases between them.

The rearrangement links TRBV5-4 to TRBJ2-7; 8 nucleotides agree with TRBD2. Germline V gene data show CDR1 as SGHNT and CDR2 as YYREEE (reference sequence). CDR3 length: 13 amino acids. V lost 4 bases and J lost 6; bases outside the gene matches: 6. In DNA, the CDR3 is TGTGCCAGCAGCGAAGGACTAGCCCTCGAGCAGTACTTC. It translates to CASSEGLALEQYF.

The rearrangement uses TRBV28 and TRBJ2-7, with TRBD2 identical over 10 bases. The J segment lost 2 bases and the V segment lost 4 bases, leaving 8 bases of the junction unmatched. Germline V gives CDR1 MDHEN, CDR2 SYDVKM. CDR3 size: 16 residues. This chain's CDR3 is CASSSRLAGDTYEQYF. For the CDR3, the DNA is TGTGCCAGCAGTTCCCGCCTAGCGGGAGACACCTACGAGCAGTACTTC. Filled out from reference TRBV28 and TRBJ2-7, the complete variable domain reads DVKVTQSSRYLVKRTGEKVFLECVQDMDHENMFWYRQDPGLGLRLIYFSYDVKMKEKGDIPEGYSVSREKKERFSLILESASTNQTSMYLCASSSRLAGDTYEQYFGPGTRLTVT.

The gene calls are TRBV30 and TRBJ1-1; the D gene is possibly TRBD1 (6 bases). V gave up 1 base and J gave up 10 bases, with 10 bases separating them. CDR3 length equals 11 residues. Germline V CDR1 and CDR2: GTSNPN, SVGIG (reference sequence). The CDR3 reads CAWSEGGGAFF. The CDR3 region has the DNA TGTGCCTGGAGTGAAGGGGGGGGAGCTTTCTTT.

The rearrangement uses TRBV5-8 and TRBJ2-7, with TRBD2 as a possible D gene (6 bases). Trimming took off 2 bases at V and 6 bases at J, with 15 bases between the two ends. The germline V gene has CDR1 SGHTS and CDR2 YDEGEE. CDR3 length equals 14 residues. This CDR3 reads CASSFWGGVLEQYF. In DNA, the CDR3 is TGTGCCAGCAGCTTTTGGGGCGGGGTTCTCGAGCAGTACTTC.

The chain has TRBV19 and TRBJ2-3; TRBD2 matches 14 bases. The germline gives CDR1 LNHDA, CDR2 SQIVND (reference sequence). V was pared by 10 bases and J by 6 bases, with 12 bases of the junction left unmatched. The CDR3 covers 16 residues. The chain's CDR3 is CATAGLAGALGDTQYF. The CDR3 DNA follows: TGTGCCACCGCGGGACTAGCGGGGGCCTTAGGGGATACGCAGTATTTT.

A word on this clone: The same CDR3 is also encoded by other DNA sequences in this sample. V gene TRBV28 combines with J gene TRBJ2-7, with a tentative D call TRBD2 (6 bases). V was clipped by 2 bases and J by 3 bases, with 8 bases between them. The germline V gene has CDR1 MDHEN and CDR2 SYDVKM. This CDR3 is built from 13 residues. Here the CDR3 DNA reads TGTGCCAGCAGTTTAGCGGGAAACTACGAGCAGTACTTC. Its protein product is CASSLAGNYEQYF.

The chain combines TRBV28 with TRBJ2-3, with D possibly being TRBD2 (6 bases). Germline lookup yields CDR1 MDHEN and CDR2 SYDVKM. The V end lost 5 bases, the J end lost 5 bases, and 23 bases lay between the germline ends. CDR3 length: 17 residues. CDR3 residues: CASSGLPPAAGGDTQYF. The CDR3 DNA reads as TGTGCCAGCAGTGGACTACCCCCTGCGGCTGGGGGAGATACGCAGTATTTT.

V usage is TRBV6-5 and J usage is TRBJ2-1; the D call may be TRBD1 or TRBD2 (5 bases each). Trimming left V 6 bases short and J 7 bases short, with 16 bases between. Germline CDR1 and CDR2: MNHEY and SVGAGI. This CDR3 contains 14 residues. The CDR3 here is CASRGTSPSNEQFF. The CDR3 DNA reads as TGTGCCAGCAGGGGGACCAGCCCATCGAATGAGCAGTTCTTC.

V is TRBV6-5 and J is TRBJ1-4; maybe TRBD1 (6 bases). Germline assignment: CDR1 MNHEY and CDR2 SVGAGI. The CDR3 contains 14 residues. Trimming left V 5 bases short and J 8 bases short, with 15 bases between. The DNA for the CDR3 is TGTGCCAGCAGTAAAAACAGGGTAGGCGAAAAACTGTTTTTT. Amino acids: CASSKNRVGEKLFF.

This clone was found a few times. This chain connects TRBV2 to TRBJ1-5; TRBD1 matches at 9 bases. This CDR3 has 14 residues. The trim removed 9 bases at V and 0 bases at J, leaving 3 bases unmatched. The V gene's germline CDR1 is SNHLY and CDR2 FYNNEI. The CDR3 loop reads CASRTGVSNQPQHF. Written as DNA, the CDR3 is TGTGCCAGTAGGACAGGGGTTAGCAATCAGCCCCAGCATTTT.

The chain couples TRBV6-1 to TRBJ2-6; possible D gene TRBD2, 5 bases. CDR1 is MNHNS, CDR2 SASEGT, per germline. CDR3 length: 16 residues. V lost 4 bases to trimming and J lost 0 bases, with 10 bases between them. DNA of the CDR3: TGTGCCAGCAGTGGGGCGGGTCTCTCTGGGGCCAACGTCCTGACTTTC. This codes for CASSGAGLSGANVLTF.

The chain has TRBV4-3 and TRBJ2-3; D is unresolved. Between the trimmed V and J ends, which lost 0 bases and 3 bases, there was a span of 16 bases. Germline V gene sequence: CDR1 LGHNA, CDR2 YSLEER. The CDR3 is 17 residues long. The CDR3 spells CASSQEEAAENTDTQYF. The CDR3 DNA follows: TGCGCCAGCAGCCAAGAAGAGGCGGCGGAAAATACAGATACGCAGTATTTT.

This chain links TRBV6-5 with TRBJ1-5; the D gene is possibly TRBD1 (5 bases). The CDR3 runs 14 residues. V was cut by 5 bases and J by 3 bases, with 11 bases left in between. The germline V gene has CDR1 MNHEY and CDR2 SVGAGI. The CDR3 reads CASSPGVFNQPQHF. The CDR3 DNA sequence: TGTGCCAGCAGTCCGGGGGTTTTCAATCAGCCCCAGCATTTT.

The gene calls are TRBV28 and TRBJ1-2; possible D gene TRBD1, 5 bases. CDR1 is MDHEN and CDR2 is SYDVKM in the germline V gene. Between the trimmed V and J ends, which lost 4 bases and 8 bases, there was a span of 20 bases. The length of the CDR3 is 15 residues. CDR3 residues: CASSWGFATRVGYTF. In DNA, the CDR3 is TGTGCCAGCAGTTGGGGGTTTGCAACCAGGGTGGGCTACACCTTC.

The chain has TRBV7-9 and TRBJ2-3; D is ambiguous. The CDR3 totals 15 residues. Germline V gene lookup returns CDR1 SEHNR and CDR2 FQNEAQ (reference sequence). Trimming took off 7 bases at V and 0 bases at J, with 14 bases between the two ends. CDR3: CASTPGKGSTDTQYF. Written as DNA, the CDR3 is TGTGCCAGCACCCCCGGTAAGGGTAGCACAGATACGCAGTATTTT.

The chain uses TRBV5-6 and TRBJ2-5, with D perhaps being TRBD1 or TRBD2 (7 bases each). The CDR3 runs 15 residues. V dropped 0 bases and J dropped 6 bases, with 15 bases sitting between them. Germline V gives CDR1 SGHDT, CDR2 YYEEEE. The CDR3 is CASSLETGRVKTQYF. Here the CDR3 DNA reads TGTGCCAGCAGCTTGGAGACAGGGAGGGTAAAGACCCAGTACTTC.

V is TRBV10-3 and J is TRBJ2-7; 15 bases are a match to TRBD2. CDR3 length: 18 residues. V shed 11 bases, J shed 2 bases, and the junction held 16 bases outside the gene matches. CDR1 and CDR2 from the germline V gene are ENHRY and SYGVKD. CDR3 in amino acids: CASRPAGLAGGAAYEQYF. For the CDR3, the DNA is TGTGCCTCAAGACCCGCGGGACTAGCGGGAGGCGCCGCCTACGAGCAGTACTTC.

This clone was counted a single time. This chain connects TRBV11-2 to TRBJ2-3, with TRBD1 identical over 9 bases. The CDR3 covers 15 residues. Germline V gives CDR1 SGHAT, CDR2 FQNNGV. Trimming took 5 bases from V and 0 from J; bases not matched to a gene: 3. CDR3 region: CASSEGQGSTDTQYF. The CDR3, as DNA: TGTGCCAGCAGCGAGGGACAGGGAAGCACAGATACGCAGTATTTT.

V usage is TRBV6-5 and J usage is TRBJ1-2; weak D call: TRBD1 (6 bases). Germline V lookup: CDR1 MNHEY, CDR2 SVGAGI. CDR3 size: 13 residues. V lost 6 bases and J lost 4, with 12 bases in between. The CDR3 is CASSEQGPYGYTF. The CDR3 DNA follows: TGTGCCAGCAGCGAACAGGGACCCTATGGCTACACCTTC.

The rearrangement joins TRBV7-3 to TRBJ2-1; the D gene is possibly TRBD2 (5 bases). The CDR3 contains 15 residues. The ends were cut back, 5 bases at V and 4 bases at J, with 15 bases in the middle. The germline gives CDR1 SGHTA, CDR2 FQGTGA. The CDR3 nucleotides are TGTGCCAGCAGCCCTGGGAGCAGCCAGTACAATGAGCAGTTCTTC. Amino acid sequence: CASSPGSSQYNEQFF.

With respect to this clone: Mismatch with germline at one junction end may stem from a read error. This chain links TRBV12-5 with TRBJ2-5; 11 bases fit TRBD2. The CDR3 is made up of 17 amino acids. Germline CDR1 and CDR2: LGHNT and FRNRAP. This CDR3 is CASGLGIGTSGQETQYF. The CDR3 DNA reads as TGTGCTAGTGGATTGGGCATAGGGACTAGCGGCCAAGAGACCCAGTACTTC.

Notes on this clone: The same CDR3 is also encoded by other DNA sequences in this sample. The chain joins TRBV18 to TRBJ1-1, with D unresolved. Trimming stripped 6 bases from V and 0 bases from J, with 8 bases between. CDR3 length equals 13 residues. Looked up from germline, CDR1 is KGHSH and CDR2 is LQKENI. CDR3 nucleotide sequence: TGTGCCAGCTCTCCGGACCTGAACACTGAAGCTTTCTTT. It codes for CASSPDLNTEAFF.

The chain couples TRBV18 to TRBJ2-3; no clear D gene. V gave up 6 bases and J gave up 0 bases, with 4 bases separating them. CDR1 is KGHSH, CDR2 LQKENI, per germline. CDR3 length: 12 residues. The CDR3 loop is CASSESTDTQYF. Written as DNA, the CDR3 is TGTGCCAGCTCGGAGAGCACAGATACGCAGTATTTT.

The gene calls are TRBV6-1 and TRBJ2-5; D is possibly TRBD2 (5 bases). Per the germline V gene, CDR1 is MNHNS and CDR2 is SASEGT. Trimming took 7 bases from V and 5 from J, leaving 14 bases between them. The CDR3 covers 13 residues. The CDR3 here is CASTRLGGETQYF. CDR3 nucleotide sequence: TGTGCCAGCACCCGACTGGGCGGGGAGACCCAGTACTTC.

The rearrangement uses TRBV7-8 and TRBJ1-3; unclear D gene. The CDR3 consists of 14 residues. V was trimmed by 1 base and J by 4 bases, leaving 8 bases between them. Germline CDR1 is SGHVS and CDR2 is FQNEAQ. The CDR3 sequence is CASSLGVAGNTIYF. In nucleotides, the CDR3 is TGTGCCAGCAGCTTAGGCGTAGCCGGAAACACCATATATTTT.

The chain employs TRBV19 and TRBJ2-7, with 8 bases matching TRBD2. Germline trimming cut 0 bases from V and 4 bases from J; bases unmatched to any gene: 11. Germline V gene lookup returns CDR1 LNHDA and CDR2 SQIVND (reference sequence). CDR3 length: 17 amino acids. This CDR3 is CASSIDGSAGGTYEQYF. As DNA, the CDR3 is TGTGCCAGTAGTATAGATGGGTCTGCGGGAGGAACGTACGAGCAGTACTTC.